These T cell receptor beta chains were read from a single sample in a study of a mutant IDH1 vaccine in newly diagnosed glioma. Produced via immunoSEQ multiplex PCR; TCRdb's table is partial and in-frame only. Of approximately 61,000 clones in the sample, about four fifths were seen once. These receptors are not linked to any known antigen. The specimen was PBMCs, collected from a glioma patient whose treatment included an IDH1 peptide vaccine. The receptor source for this set is a man aged 45-65 years with glioma. CDR3s leave out the opening cysteine and the closing phenylalanine or tryptophan. Clone size is shown for a subset of rows, as once, few, many or a class of expanded clone.

j_gene | v_gene | abundance | CDR3aa
TRBJ2-1 | TRBV6-5 | . | ASGRAYNEQF
TRBJ2-1 | TRBV27 | once | ASSPIDDGGYYNEQF
TRBJ2-7 | TRBV27 | . | ASSPIDSIHEQY
TRBJ1-2 | TRBV28 | . | ASKADNGYT
TRBJ2-5 | TRBV29-1 | . | SVEGTEGPGAQY
TRBJ1-5 | TRBV6-1 | . | AGGRGALSNQPQH
TRBJ1-1 | TRBV29-1 | medium-sized | SVGDTTRAF
TRBJ2-3 | TRBV7-2 | . | ASSFGVTDTQY
TRBJ1-2 | TRBV7-9 | . | ASSLVSGGYGYT
TRBJ1-5 | TRBV2 | . | ASRERSGNQPQH
TRBJ1-3 | TRBV27 | . | ASRPRGLSGNTIY
TRBJ2-7 | TRBV5-1 | . | ASSSESGALGEQY
TRBJ1-1 | TRBV19 | few | ASSMDTEAF
TRBJ1-3 | TRBV7-2 | . | ASSLTGTGTDTIY
TRBJ1-1 | TRBV28 | . | ASSIRTGAGNTEAF
TRBJ2-5 | TRBV5-1 | . | ASSLGGTVQETQY
TRBJ1-5 | TRBV2 | . | ASSFSSGNQPQH
TRBJ2-1 | TRBV2 | . | ASSEGGEQF
TRBJ2-3 | TRBV6-5 | . | ASRTSSTDTQY
TRBJ2-4 | TRBV5-6 | once | ASSLGGAKNIQY
TRBJ1-5 | TRBV6-1 | . | ASSPRGHSNQPQH
TRBJ1-4 | TRBV7-9 | . | ATRSTSEGEKLF
TRBJ1-4 | TRBV6-5 | . | ASSYKGSNEKLF
TRBJ1-6 | TRBV30 | . | AWNLGTQVSPLH
TRBJ1-2 | TRBV6-5 | . | ASSYPGPLGGYT
TRBJ1-2 | TRBV7-3 | . | ASSLTGQLNYGYT